The 26 T cell receptor beta chains given below trace back to one sample, sequenced in a study of T cells in localized non-small cell lung cancer. The repertoire was sequenced with immunoSEQ multiplex PCR; TCRdb's copy has only in-frame clones and lacks some. The profile shows 30,000 or so clones, approximately 90% of them singletons. The sequenced sample was peripheral blood, obtained before any cancer treatment. The receptor source for this set is a female donor of 60 years or more with stage III squamous cell lung carcinoma.

The chain recombines TRBV7-2 with TRBJ1-5, with 8 positions matching TRBD1. The length of the CDR3 is 15 residues. Germline CDR1 and CDR2: SGHTA and FQGNSA. J gave up 8 bases and V 5 bases, and 11 bases lay outside the gene matches. This CDR3 is CASSRTGSGWKPQHF. The CDR3, as DNA: TGTGCCAGCAGCAGGACAGGGTCCGGCTGGAAGCCCCAGCATTTT. The complete variable domain, with remaining parts taken from reference TRBV7-2 and TRBJ1-5, reads GAGVSQSPSNKVTEKGKDVELRCDPISGHTALYWYRQSLGQGLEFLIYFQGNSAPDKSGLPSDRFSAERTGGSVSTLTIQRTQQEDSAVYLCASSRTGSGWKPQHFGDGTRLSIL.

This clone showed up just once. This rearrangement joins TRBV28 to TRBJ1-5, with D possibly matching TRBD1 (6 bases). Between the trimmed V and J ends, which lost 8 bases and 5 bases, there was a span of 13 bases. The CDR3 contains 13 residues. The germline CDR1 and CDR2 sequences are MDHEN and SYDVKM. CDR3 DNA: TGTGCCAGCGGCTTCAGGGGTCATCAGCCCCAGCATTTT. It translates to CASGFRGHQPQHF.

The gene calls are TRBV10-3 and TRBJ1-2; D might be TRBD1 (5 bases). The V gene's germline CDR1 is ENHRY and CDR2 SYGVKD. The CDR3 runs to 13 residues. Trimming removed 4 bases at V and 4 bases at J, with 10 bases between. The CDR3 loop is CAISVDSAYGYTF. For the CDR3, the DNA is TGTGCCATCAGTGTCGACAGTGCCTATGGCTACACCTTC.

The CDR3 sequence is CASSMVQGGDYTF. The CDR3 DNA follows: TGTGCCAGTAGTATGGTGCAAGGCGGCGACTACACCTTC. This chain joins TRBV19 and TRBJ1-2; D is undetermined. With 3 bases removed from V and 10 bases from J, the gap between germline ends came to 15 bases. Germline loops: CDR1 LNHDA, CDR2 SQIVND (reference sequence). The CDR3 extends over 13 amino acids.

This clone was detected once. This chain uses TRBV5-1 with TRBJ2-7; 9 nucleotides agree with TRBD1. V gave up 4 bases and J gave up 0 bases; unmatched junction bases: 8. The CDR3 is made up of 16 amino acids. Germline values: CDR1 SGHRS, CDR2 YFSETQ. This CDR3 is CASSVGDRAHSYEQYF. Written as DNA, the CDR3 is TGCGCCAGCAGCGTAGGGGACAGGGCACACTCCTACGAGCAGTACTTC. Supplemented by reference TRBV5-1 and TRBJ2-7, the full variable domain reads KAGVTQTPRYLIKTRGQQVTLSCSPISGHRSVSWYQQTPGQGLQFLFEYFSETQRNKGNFPGRFSGRQFSNSRSEMNVSTLELGDSALYLCASSVGDRAHSYEQYFGPGTRLTVT.

The table lists this clone with a count of one. The chain carries TRBV10-3 and TRBJ2-5, with D possibly being TRBD2 (5 bases). From germline, CDR1 is ENHRY and CDR2 SYGVKD. The germline V and J ends were trimmed by 0 bases and 0 bases, with 8 bases remaining between them. The CDR3 length is 15 residues. CDR3 DNA: TGTGCCATCAGTGAGTCGATTAGCGACCAAGAGACCCAGTACTTC. This codes for CAISESISDQETQYF.

This clone was seen a handful of times. This rearrangement joins TRBV4-1 to TRBJ1-5; 7 bases map to TRBD1. J lost 0 bases, V lost 2 bases, and 4 bases had no gene match. The CDR3 runs 16 residues. CDR1 is MGHRA, CDR2 YSYEKL, per germline. As DNA, the CDR3 is TGCGCCAGCAGCCAACATGGACAGGCTAGCAATCAGCCCCAGCATTTT. Translated: CASSQHGQASNQPQHF.

V gene TRBV2 combines with J gene TRBJ1-2, with a possible D match to TRBD1 (6 bases). The CDR3 is 16 residues long. V dropped 3 bases and J dropped 3 bases, with 17 bases sitting between them. Germline V gene lookup returns CDR1 SNHLY and CDR2 FYNNEI. The CDR3 loop reads CASSEGARGYHYGYTF. As DNA, the CDR3 is TGTGCCAGCAGTGAGGGGGCCAGGGGCTACCACTATGGCTACACCTTC.

In this sample, this clone turned up once. V and J are TRBV27 and TRBJ1-1, with 9 bases matching TRBD1. The J segment lost 1 base and the V segment lost 3 bases, leaving 3 bases of the junction unmatched. The CDR3 runs to 15 residues. From germline, CDR1 is MNHEY and CDR2 SMNVEV (reference sequence). The CDR3 nucleotides read TGTGCCAGCAGTTTCCACAGGGGGCGGAACACTGAAGCTTTCTTT. It yields the protein CASSFHRGRNTEAFF.

A single count supports this clone. V is TRBV28 and J is TRBJ1-5, with a tentative D call TRBD1 (6 bases). The ends were cut back, 7 bases at V and 6 bases at J, with 19 bases in the middle. The germline V gene encodes CDR1 MDHEN and CDR2 SYDVKM. The CDR3 is 15 residues long. The CDR3 spells CASNPGHPGGQPQHF. The CDR3 DNA reads as TGTGCCAGCAACCCGGGACACCCTGGGGGTCAGCCCCAGCATTTT.

This clone was detected only once. The CDR3 DNA follows: TGTGCCAGCAGCTTACCCCCCTCCGGGACGCTTGAGCAGTTCTTC. Encoded protein: CASSLPPSGTLEQFF. The V and J genes are TRBV7-2 and TRBJ2-1; D possibly uses TRBD1 or TRBD2 (5 bases each). Germline CDR1 SGHTA, CDR2 FQGNSA. V dropped 2 bases and J dropped 9 bases, with 17 bases sitting between them. CDR3 length equals 15 residues.

The gene calls are TRBV29-1 and TRBJ1-2, with TRBD1 identical over 11 bases. The CDR3 is made up of 14 amino acids. The germline CDR1 and CDR2 sequences are SQVTM and ANQGSEA. V was clipped by 4 bases and J by 4 bases; unmatched bases: 5. The CDR3 nucleotides read TGCAGCGTTGGTGGACAGGGGGCTAGCTATGGCTACACCTTC. Protein: CSVGGQGASYGYTF.

V is TRBV29-1 and J is TRBJ1-1; the match to TRBD1 covers 7 bases. The CDR3 loop spans 14 amino acids. With V trimmed by 5 bases and J by 4 bases, 10 bases remained unmatched. The V gene's germline CDR1 is SQVTM and CDR2 ANQGSEA. The chain's CDR3 is CSVYWTGGSTEAFF. The CDR3 DNA reads as TGCAGCGTTTATTGGACAGGCGGATCCACTGAAGCTTTCTTT.

This sequence joins TRBV6-6 and TRBJ2-7; the match to TRBD2 covers 13 bases. The CDR3 runs 14 residues. CDR1 and CDR2 from the germline V gene are MNHNY and SVGAGI (reference sequence). Unmatched junction bases numbered 1, after V lost 4 bases and J lost 4 bases. The CDR3 here is CASSLTSGRYEQYF. DNA for the CDR3: TGTGCCAGCAGTTTGACTAGCGGGAGGTACGAGCAGTACTTC.

This chain uses TRBV25-1 with TRBJ1-1, with D possibly matching TRBD1 (5 bases). Germline CDR1 and CDR2: MGHDK and SYGVNS. The CDR3 spans 12 residues. V was pared by 8 bases and J by 3 bases, with 10 bases between. The CDR3 DNA sequence: TGTGCCAGCCACCCGGGGGACACTGAAGCTTTCTTT. Translating it yields CASHPGDTEAFF.

The rearrangement links TRBV7-3 to TRBJ2-3, with D unresolved. Germline assignment: CDR1 SGHTA and CDR2 FQGTGA. Trimming pared 0 bases from V and 5 bases from J, leaving 9 bases between. This CDR3 comprises 14 residues. In DNA form, the CDR3 reads TGTGCCAGCAGCTTAACGTCTCGAGAAGATACGCAGTATTTT. The encoded protein is CASSLTSREDTQYF.

This chain links TRBV2 with TRBJ2-7; no clear D. CDR1 SNHLY and CDR2 FYNNEI come from the germline V gene. This CDR3 is 12 amino acids long. V lost 3 bases and J 2 bases, leaving 5 bases between the germline ends. The CDR3 nucleotides are TGTGCCAGCAGTGAGTTAACCTACGAGCAGTACTTC. Residues: CASSELTYEQYF.

The J gene is TRBJ2-3, the V gene TRBV11-3, with TRBD2 matching over 14 bases. The J segment lost 2 bases and the V segment lost 5 bases, leaving 12 bases of the junction unmatched. Germline CDR1 SGHNT, CDR2 YENEEA. This CDR3 region has 19 residues. The CDR3 bases are TGTGCCAGCAGCCCCGCTAGGACTAGCGGGGGGCGGACCACAGATACGCAGTATTTT. Protein sequence: CASSPARTSGGRTTDTQYF.

The CDR3 protein is CASRQPRSPLHF. CDR3 bases: TGTGCCAGCCGGCAGCCGAGATCACCCCTCCACTTT. This sequence joins TRBV2 and TRBJ1-6; D unresolved. Trimming removed 8 bases at V and 10 bases at J, with 12 bases between. Per the germline V gene, CDR1 is SNHLY and CDR2 is FYNNEI. The CDR3 contains 12 residues.

The rearrangement links TRBV28 to TRBJ2-7; 8 bases agree with TRBD1. The CDR3 is made up of 15 amino acids. CDR1 and CDR2 from the germline V gene are MDHEN and SYDVKM. V trimming: 7 bases; J trimming: 6 bases; junction bases outside the gene matches: 14. The CDR3 DNA reads TGTGCCAGCACCCACTCGGGAGCAGGGGGCGTCGAGCAGTACTTC. Translated, it gives CASTHSGAGGVEQYF.

The gene calls are TRBV28 and TRBJ2-3; no definite D call. The V gene lost 6 bases and the J gene lost 1 base, with 17 bases spanning the gap. CDR1 MDHEN and CDR2 SYDVKM come from the germline V gene. The CDR3 loop spans 16 amino acids. The CDR3 here is CASSRLTLWGTDTQYF. The CDR3 DNA sequence: TGTGCCAGCAGCCGACTGACACTCTGGGGCACAGATACGCAGTATTTT.

The chain is built from TRBV5-6 and TRBJ2-3; 9 nucleotides match TRBD2. This CDR3 is built from 17 residues. After removal of 4 bases from V and 4 bases from J, the junction contained 13 bases not matched to a gene. Germline CDR1 and CDR2: SGHDT and YYEEEE. The CDR3 bases are TGTGCCAGCAGCCGGGCGGATAGCGGGAGTTTGGCAGATACGCAGTATTTT. Its protein product is CASSRADSGSLADTQYF.

The genes are TRBV4-1 and TRBJ2-5, with D hard to call. The CDR3 loop spans 11 amino acids. Germline CDR1 reads MGHRA; CDR2 reads YSYEKL. Trimming took 8 bases from V and 2 from J, leaving 6 bases between them. CDR3 bases: TGCGCCAGCGGACGTCAAGAGACCCAGTACTTC. Residues: CASGRQETQYF.

The J gene is TRBJ1-5, the V gene TRBV28, with unresolved D. The CDR3 spans 15 residues. Trimming pared 4 bases from V and 0 bases from J, leaving 10 bases between. From germline, CDR1 is MDHEN and CDR2 SYDVKM. CDR3 nucleotides: TGTGCCAGCAGTTCCCCGGACCATAGCAATCAGCCCCAGCATTTT. It specifies CASSSPDHSNQPQHF.

This sequence joins TRBV6-6 and TRBJ2-2, with D maybe TRBD1 (5 bases). This CDR3 spans 13 amino acids. Trimming shortened V by 6 bases and J by 0 bases, and 5 bases separated the two germline ends. Per germline, CDR1 MNHNY and CDR2 SVGAGI (reference sequence). CDR3 residues: CASRTANTGELFF. CDR3 sequence (DNA): TGTGCCAGCAGGACAGCGAACACCGGGGAGCTGTTTTTT.

The rearrangement uses TRBV9 and TRBJ2-1; perhaps TRBD1 as D (5 bases). In germline, CDR1 is SGDLS, CDR2 YYNGEE. CDR3 length equals 19 residues. V shed 2 bases and J shed 5 bases, with 26 bases lying between them. The CDR3: CASSVSLAAGRGSHNEQFF. The DNA of the CDR3 is TGTGCCAGCAGCGTTTCTCTTGCGGCAGGGCGAGGCAGCCACAATGAGCAGTTCTTC. The variable domain in full, with the rest retrieved from reference TRBV9 and TRBJ2-1, is DSGVTQTPKHLITATGQRVTLRCSPRSGDLSVYWYQQSLDQGLQFLIQYYNGEERAKGNILERFSAQQFPDLHSELNLSSLELGDSALYFCASSVSLAAGRGSHNEQFFGPGTRLTVL.